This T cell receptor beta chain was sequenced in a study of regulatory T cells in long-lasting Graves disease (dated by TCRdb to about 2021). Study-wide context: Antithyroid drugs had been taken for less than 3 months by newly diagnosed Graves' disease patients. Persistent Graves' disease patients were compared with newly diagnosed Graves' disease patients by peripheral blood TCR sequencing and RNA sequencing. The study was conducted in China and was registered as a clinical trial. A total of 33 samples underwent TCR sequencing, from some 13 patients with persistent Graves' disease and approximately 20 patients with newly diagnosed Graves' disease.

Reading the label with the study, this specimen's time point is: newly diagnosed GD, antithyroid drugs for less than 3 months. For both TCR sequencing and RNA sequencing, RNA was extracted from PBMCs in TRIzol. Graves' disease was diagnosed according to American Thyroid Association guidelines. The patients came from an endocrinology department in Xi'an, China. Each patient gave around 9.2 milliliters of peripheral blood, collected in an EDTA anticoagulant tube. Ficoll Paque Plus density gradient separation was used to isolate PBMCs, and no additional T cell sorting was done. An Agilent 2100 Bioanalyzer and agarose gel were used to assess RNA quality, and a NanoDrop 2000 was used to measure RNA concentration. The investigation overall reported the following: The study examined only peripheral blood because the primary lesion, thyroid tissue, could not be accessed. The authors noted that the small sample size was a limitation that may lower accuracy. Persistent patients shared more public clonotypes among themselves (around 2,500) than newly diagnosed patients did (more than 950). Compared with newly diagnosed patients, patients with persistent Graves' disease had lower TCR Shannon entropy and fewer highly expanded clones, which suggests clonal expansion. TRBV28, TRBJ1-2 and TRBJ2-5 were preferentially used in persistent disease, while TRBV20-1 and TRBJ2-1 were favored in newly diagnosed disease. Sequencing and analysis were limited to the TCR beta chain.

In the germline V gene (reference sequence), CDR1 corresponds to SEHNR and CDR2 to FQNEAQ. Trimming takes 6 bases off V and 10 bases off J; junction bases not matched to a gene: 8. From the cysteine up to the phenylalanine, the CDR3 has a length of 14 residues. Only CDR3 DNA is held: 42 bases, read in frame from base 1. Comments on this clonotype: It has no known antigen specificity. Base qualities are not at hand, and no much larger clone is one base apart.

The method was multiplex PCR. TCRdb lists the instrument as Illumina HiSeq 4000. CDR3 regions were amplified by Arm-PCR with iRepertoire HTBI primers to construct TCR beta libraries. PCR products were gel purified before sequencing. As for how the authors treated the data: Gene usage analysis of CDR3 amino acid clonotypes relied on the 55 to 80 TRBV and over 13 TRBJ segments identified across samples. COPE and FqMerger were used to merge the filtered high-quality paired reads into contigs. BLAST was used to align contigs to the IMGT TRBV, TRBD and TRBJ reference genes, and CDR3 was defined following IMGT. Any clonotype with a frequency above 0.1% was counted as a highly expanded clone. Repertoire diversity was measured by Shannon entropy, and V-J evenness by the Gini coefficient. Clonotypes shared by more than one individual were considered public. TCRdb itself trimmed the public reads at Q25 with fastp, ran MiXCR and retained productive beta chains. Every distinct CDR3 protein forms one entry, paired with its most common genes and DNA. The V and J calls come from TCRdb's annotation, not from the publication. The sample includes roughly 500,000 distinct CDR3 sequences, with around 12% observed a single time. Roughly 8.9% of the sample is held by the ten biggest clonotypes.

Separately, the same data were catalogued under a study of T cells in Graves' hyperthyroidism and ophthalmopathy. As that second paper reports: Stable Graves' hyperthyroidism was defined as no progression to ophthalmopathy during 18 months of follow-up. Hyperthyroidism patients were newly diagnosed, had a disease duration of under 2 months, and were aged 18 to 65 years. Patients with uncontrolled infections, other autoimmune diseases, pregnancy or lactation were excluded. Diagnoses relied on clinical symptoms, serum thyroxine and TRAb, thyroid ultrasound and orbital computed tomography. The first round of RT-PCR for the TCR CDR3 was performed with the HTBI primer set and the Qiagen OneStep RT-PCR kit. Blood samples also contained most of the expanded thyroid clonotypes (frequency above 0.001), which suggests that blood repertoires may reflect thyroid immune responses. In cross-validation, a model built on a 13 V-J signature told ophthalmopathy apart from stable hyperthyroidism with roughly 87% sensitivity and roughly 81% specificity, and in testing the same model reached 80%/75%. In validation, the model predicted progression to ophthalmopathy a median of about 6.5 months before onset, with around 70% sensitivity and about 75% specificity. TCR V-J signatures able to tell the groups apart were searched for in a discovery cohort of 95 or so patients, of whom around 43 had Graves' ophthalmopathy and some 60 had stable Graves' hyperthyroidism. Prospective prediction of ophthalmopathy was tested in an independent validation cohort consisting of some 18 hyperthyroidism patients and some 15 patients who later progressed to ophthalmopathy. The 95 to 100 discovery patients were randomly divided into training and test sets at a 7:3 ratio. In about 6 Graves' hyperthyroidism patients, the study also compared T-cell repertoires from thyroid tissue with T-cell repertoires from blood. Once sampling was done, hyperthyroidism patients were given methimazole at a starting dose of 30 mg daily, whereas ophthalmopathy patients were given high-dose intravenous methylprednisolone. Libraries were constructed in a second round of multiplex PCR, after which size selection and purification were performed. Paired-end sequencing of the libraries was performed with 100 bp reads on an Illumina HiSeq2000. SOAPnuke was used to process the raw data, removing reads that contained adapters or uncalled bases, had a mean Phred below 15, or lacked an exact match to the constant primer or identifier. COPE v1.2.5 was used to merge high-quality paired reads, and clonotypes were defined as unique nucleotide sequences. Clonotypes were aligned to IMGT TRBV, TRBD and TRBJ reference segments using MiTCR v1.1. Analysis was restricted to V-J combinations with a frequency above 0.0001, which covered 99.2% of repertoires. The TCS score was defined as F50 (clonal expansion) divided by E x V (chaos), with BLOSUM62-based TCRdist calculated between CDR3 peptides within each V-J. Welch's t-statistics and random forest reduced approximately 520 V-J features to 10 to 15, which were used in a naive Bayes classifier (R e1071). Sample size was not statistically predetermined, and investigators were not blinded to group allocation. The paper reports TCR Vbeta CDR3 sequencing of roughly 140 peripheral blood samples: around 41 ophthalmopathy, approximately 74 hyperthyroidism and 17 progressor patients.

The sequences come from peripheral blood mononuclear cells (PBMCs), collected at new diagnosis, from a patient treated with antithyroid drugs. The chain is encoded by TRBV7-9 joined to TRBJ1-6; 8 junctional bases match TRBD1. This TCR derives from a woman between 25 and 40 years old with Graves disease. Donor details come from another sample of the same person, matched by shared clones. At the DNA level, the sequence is TGTGCCAGCAGGCCAACAGGGGGAAGATCACCCCTCCACTTT. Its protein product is CASRPTGGRSPLHF.